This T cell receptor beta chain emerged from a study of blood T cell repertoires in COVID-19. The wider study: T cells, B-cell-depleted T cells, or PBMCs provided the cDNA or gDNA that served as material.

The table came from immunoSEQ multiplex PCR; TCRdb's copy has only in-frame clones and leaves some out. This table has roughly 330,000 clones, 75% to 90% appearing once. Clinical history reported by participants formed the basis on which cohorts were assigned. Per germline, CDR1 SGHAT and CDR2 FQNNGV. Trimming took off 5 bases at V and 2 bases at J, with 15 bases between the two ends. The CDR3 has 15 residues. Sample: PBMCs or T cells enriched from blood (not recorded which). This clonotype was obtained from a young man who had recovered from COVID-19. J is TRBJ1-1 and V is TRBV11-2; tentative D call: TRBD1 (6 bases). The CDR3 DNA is TGTGCCAGCAGCGCCCAACAGGGCCATAACACTGAAGCTTTCTTT. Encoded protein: CASSAQQGHNTEAFF.